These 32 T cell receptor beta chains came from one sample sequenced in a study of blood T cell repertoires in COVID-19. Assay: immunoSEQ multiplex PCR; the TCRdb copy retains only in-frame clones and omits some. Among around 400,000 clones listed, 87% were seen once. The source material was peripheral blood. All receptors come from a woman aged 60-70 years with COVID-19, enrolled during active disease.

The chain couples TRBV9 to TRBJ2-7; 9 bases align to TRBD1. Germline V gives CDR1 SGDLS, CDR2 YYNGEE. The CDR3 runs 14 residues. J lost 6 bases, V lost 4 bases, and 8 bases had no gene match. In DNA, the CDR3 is TGTGCCAGCAGCACCCGGGACAGGGCGACCGAGCAGTACTTC. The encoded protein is CASSTRDRATEQYF.

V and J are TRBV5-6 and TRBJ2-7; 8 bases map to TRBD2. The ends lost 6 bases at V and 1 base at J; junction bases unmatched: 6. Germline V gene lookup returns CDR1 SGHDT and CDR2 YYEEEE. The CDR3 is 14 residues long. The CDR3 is CASTGGDGSYEQYF. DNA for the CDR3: TGTGCCAGCACCGGGGGGGACGGTTCCTACGAGCAGTACTTC.

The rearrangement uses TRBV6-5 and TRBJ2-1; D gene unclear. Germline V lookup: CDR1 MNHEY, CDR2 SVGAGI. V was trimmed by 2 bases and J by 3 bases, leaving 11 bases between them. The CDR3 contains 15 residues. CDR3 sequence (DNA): TGTGCCAGCAGTTACGGGTTCGGGTACTACAATGAGCAGTTCTTC. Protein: CASSYGFGYYNEQFF.

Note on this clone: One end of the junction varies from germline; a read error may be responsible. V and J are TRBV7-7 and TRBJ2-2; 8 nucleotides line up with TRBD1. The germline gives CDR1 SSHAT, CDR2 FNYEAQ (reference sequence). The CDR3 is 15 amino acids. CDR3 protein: CASSLDRGQSGELFF. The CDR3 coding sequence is TGTGCTAGCAGCTTAGACAGGGGACAGAGCGGGGAGCTGTTTTTT. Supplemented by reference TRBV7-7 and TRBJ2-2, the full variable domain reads GAGVSQSPRYKVTKRGQDVTLRCDPISSHATLYWYQQALGQGPEFLTYFNYEAQPDKSGLPSDRFSAERPEGSISTLTIQRTEQRDSAMYRCASSLDRGQSGELFFGEGSRLTVL.

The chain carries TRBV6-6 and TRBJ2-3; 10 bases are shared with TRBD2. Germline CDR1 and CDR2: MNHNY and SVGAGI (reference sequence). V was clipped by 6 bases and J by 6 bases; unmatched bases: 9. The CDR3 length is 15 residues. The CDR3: CASSPVAGGGDTQYF. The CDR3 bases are TGTGCCAGCAGCCCCGTAGCGGGGGGCGGCGATACGCAGTATTTT.

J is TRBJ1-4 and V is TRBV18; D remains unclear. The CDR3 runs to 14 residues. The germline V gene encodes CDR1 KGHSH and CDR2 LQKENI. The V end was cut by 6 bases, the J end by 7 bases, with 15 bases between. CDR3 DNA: TGTGCCAGCTCCTCCGACGGAGAGGGTGAAAAACTGTTTTTT. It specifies CASSSDGEGEKLFF.

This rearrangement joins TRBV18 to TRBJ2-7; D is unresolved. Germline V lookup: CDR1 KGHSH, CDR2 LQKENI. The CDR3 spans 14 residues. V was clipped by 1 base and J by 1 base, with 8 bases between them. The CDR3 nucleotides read TGTGCCAGCTCACCACGAGGTTATTCCTACGAGCAGTACTTC. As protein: CASSPRGYSYEQYF.

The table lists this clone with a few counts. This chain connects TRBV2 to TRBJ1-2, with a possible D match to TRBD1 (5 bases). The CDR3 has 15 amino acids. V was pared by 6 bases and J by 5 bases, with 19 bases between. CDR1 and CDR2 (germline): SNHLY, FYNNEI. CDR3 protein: CASSQNPYSGYGYTF. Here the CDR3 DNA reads TGTGCCAGCAGCCAGAACCCATACTCAGGGTATGGCTACACCTTC.

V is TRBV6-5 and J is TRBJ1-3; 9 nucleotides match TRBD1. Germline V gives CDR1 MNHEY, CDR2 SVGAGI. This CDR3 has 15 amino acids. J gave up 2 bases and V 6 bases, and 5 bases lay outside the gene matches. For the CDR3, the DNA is TGTGCCAGCAGCTTACAGGGGGCACCTGGAAACACCATATATTTT. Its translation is CASSLQGAPGNTIYF.

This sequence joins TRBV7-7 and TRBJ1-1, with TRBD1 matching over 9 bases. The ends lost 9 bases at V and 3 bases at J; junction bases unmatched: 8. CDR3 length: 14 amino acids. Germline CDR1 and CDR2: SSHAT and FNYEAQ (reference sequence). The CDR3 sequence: CAREQGARYTEAFF. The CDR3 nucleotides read TGTGCCAGGGAACAGGGGGCAAGGTACACTGAAGCTTTCTTT.

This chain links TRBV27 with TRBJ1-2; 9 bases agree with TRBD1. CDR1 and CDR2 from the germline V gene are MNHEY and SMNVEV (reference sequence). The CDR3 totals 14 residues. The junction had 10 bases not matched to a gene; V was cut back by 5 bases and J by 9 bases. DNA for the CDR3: TGTGCCAGCAGTGCGTCGGGACAGGGTGTTAGCTACACCTTC. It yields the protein CASSASGQGVSYTF.

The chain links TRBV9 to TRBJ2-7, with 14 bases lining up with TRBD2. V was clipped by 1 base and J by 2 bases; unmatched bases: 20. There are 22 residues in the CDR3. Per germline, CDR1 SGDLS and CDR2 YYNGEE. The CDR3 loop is CASSVPRAPGLAGVEFTYEQYF. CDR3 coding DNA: TGTGCCAGCAGCGTACCCCGAGCTCCGGGACTAGCGGGGGTTGAGTTCACCTACGAGCAGTACTTC.

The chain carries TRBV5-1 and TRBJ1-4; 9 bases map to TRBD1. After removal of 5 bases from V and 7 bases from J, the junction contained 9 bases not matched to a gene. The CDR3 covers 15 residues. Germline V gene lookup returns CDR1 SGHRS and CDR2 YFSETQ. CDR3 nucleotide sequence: TGCGCCAGCAGAGGATCCGGGACAGGGTTTGAAAAACTGTTTTTT. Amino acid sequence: CASRGSGTGFEKLFF.

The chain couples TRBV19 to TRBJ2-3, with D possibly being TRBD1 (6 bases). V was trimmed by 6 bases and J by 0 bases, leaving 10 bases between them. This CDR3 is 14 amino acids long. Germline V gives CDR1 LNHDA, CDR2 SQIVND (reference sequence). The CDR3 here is CASSTGPSTDTQYF. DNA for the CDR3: TGTGCCAGTAGCACAGGGCCGAGCACAGATACGCAGTATTTT. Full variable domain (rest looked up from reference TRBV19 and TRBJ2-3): DGGITQSPKYLFRKEGQNVTLSCEQNLNHDAMYWYRQDPGQGLRLIYYSQIVNDFQKGDIAEGYSVSREKKESFPLTVTSAQKNPTAFYLCASSTGPSTDTQYFGPGTRLTVL.

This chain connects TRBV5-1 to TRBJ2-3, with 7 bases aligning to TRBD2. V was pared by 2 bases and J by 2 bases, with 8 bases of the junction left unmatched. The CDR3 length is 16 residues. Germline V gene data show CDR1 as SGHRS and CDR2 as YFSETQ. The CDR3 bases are TGCGCCAGCAGCTTAGGGACGGGGGGACCCACAGATACGCAGTATTTT. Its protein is CASSLGTGGPTDTQYF.

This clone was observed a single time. CDR3 protein: CASSWAHTNGYTF. In DNA, the CDR3 is TGTGCCAGCAGTTGGGCCCATACAAATGGCTACACCTTC. This chain connects TRBV6-5 to TRBJ1-2; no definite D call. The germline V gene encodes CDR1 MNHEY and CDR2 SVGAGI. This CDR3 region has 13 residues. V was clipped by 4 bases and J by 6 bases, with 12 bases between them.

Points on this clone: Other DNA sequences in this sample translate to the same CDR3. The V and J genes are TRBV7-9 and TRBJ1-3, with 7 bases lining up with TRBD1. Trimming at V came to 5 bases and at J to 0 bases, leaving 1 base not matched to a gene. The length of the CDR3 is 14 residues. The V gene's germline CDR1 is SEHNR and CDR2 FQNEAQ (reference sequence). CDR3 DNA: TGTGCCAGCAGCCGACAGGGCTCTGGAAACACCATATATTTT. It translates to CASSRQGSGNTIYF.

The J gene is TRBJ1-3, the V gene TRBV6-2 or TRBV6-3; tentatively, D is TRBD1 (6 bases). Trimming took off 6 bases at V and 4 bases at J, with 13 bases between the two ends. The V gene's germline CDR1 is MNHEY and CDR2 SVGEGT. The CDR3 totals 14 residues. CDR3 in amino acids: CASSPDRPGNTIYF. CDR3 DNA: TGTGCCAGCAGCCCCGACAGGCCCGGAAACACCATATATTTT.

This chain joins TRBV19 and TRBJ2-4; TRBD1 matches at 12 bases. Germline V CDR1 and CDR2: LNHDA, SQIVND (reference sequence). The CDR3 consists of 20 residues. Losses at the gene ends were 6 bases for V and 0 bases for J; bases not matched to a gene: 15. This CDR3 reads CASSPRPGQGAFLAKNIQYF. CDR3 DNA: TGTGCCAGTAGCCCTCGTCCGGGACAGGGGGCTTTTCTAGCCAAAAACATTCAGTACTTC. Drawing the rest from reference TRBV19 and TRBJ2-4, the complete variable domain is DGGITQSPKYLFRKEGQNVTLSCEQNLNHDAMYWYRQDPGQGLRLIYYSQIVNDFQKGDIAEGYSVSREKKESFPLTVTSAQKNPTAFYLCASSPRPGQGAFLAKNIQYFGAGTRLSVL.

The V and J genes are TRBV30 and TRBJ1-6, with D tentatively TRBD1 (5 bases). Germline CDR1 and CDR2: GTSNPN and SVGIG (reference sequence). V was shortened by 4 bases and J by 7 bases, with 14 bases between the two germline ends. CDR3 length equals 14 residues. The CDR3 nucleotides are TGTGCCTGGAACCGGGGGGTGGCCAATTCACCCCTCCACTTT. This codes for CAWNRGVANSPLHF.

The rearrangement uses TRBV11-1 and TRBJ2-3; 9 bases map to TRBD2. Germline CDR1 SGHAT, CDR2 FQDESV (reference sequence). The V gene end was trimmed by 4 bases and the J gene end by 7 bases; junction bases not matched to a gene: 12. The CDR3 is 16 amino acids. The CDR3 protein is CASSYNEGLAANTQYF. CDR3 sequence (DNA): TGTGCCAGCAGCTATAATGAGGGACTAGCCGCAAATACGCAGTATTTT.

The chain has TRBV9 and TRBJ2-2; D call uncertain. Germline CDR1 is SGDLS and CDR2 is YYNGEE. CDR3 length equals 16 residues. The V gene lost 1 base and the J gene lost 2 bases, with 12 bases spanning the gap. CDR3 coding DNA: TGTGCCAGCAGCGTAATGTACTATTACAACACCGGGGAGCTGTTTTTT. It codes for CASSVMYYYNTGELFF.

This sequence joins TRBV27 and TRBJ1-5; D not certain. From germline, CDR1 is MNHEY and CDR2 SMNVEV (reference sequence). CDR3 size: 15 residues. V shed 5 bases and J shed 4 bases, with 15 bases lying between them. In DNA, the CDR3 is TGTGCCAGCAGTCCCCTAACCGGGATTAATCAGCCCCAGCATTTT. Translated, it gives CASSPLTGINQPQHF.

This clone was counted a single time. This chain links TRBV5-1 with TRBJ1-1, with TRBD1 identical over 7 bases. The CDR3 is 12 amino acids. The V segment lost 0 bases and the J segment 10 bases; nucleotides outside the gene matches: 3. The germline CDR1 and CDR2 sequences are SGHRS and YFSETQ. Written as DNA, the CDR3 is TGCGCCAGCAGCTTGGCCCCAGGGGGAGCTTTCTTT. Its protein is CASSLAPGGAFF. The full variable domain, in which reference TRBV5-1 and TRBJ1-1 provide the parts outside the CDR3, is KAGVTQTPRYLIKTRGQQVTLSCSPISGHRSVSWYQQTPGQGLQFLFEYFSETQRNKGNFPGRFSGRQFSNSRSEMNVSTLELGDSALYLCASSLAPGGAFFGQGTRLTVV.

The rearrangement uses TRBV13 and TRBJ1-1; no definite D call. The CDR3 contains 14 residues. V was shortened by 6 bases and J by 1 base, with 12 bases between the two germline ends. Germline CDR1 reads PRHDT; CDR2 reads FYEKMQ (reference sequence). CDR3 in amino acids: CASRKTPGNTEAFF. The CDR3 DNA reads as TGTGCCAGCAGAAAAACCCCAGGGAACACTGAAGCTTTCTTT.

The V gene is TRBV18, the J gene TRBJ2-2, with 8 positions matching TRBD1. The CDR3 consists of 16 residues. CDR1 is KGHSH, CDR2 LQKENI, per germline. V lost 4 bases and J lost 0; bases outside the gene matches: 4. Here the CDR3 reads CASSLMTGANTGELFF. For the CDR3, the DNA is TGTGCCAGCTCACTAATGACAGGGGCGAACACCGGGGAGCTGTTTTTT.

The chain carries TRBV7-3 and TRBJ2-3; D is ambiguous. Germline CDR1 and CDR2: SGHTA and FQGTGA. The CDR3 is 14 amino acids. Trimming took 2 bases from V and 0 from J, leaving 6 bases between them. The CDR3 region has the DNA TGTGCCAGCAGCTTAGGGCAGAGCACAGATACGCAGTATTTT. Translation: CASSLGQSTDTQYF.

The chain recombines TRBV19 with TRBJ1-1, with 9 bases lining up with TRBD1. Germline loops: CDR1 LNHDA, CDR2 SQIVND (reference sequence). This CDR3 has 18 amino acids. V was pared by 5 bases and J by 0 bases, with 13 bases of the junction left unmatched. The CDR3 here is CASSSADRGLRMNTEAFF. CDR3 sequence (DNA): TGTGCCAGTAGTTCGGCGGACAGGGGCCTCCGAATGAACACTGAAGCTTTCTTT. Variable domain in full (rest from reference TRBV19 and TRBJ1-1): DGGITQSPKYLFRKEGQNVTLSCEQNLNHDAMYWYRQDPGQGLRLIYYSQIVNDFQKGDIAEGYSVSREKKESFPLTVTSAQKNPTAFYLCASSSADRGLRMNTEAFFGQGTRLTVV.

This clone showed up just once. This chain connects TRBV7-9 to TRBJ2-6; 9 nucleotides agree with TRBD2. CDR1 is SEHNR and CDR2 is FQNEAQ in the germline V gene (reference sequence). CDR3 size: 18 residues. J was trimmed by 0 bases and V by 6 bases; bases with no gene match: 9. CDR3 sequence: CASSSSGVRGSGANVLTF. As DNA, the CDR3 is TGTGCCAGCAGTTCTAGCGGGGTCAGAGGCTCTGGGGCCAACGTCCTGACTTTC.

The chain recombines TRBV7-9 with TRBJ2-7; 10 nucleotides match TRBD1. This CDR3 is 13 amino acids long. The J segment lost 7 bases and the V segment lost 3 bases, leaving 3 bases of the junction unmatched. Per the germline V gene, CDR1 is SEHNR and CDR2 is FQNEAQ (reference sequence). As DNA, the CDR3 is TGTGCCAGCAGCTTCAGGACAGGGGGAGAGCAGTACTTC. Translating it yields CASSFRTGGEQYF.

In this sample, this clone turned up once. The CDR3 loop reads CASSLAGGRLGNTIYF. CDR3 nucleotides: TGTGCCAGCAGCTTGGCCGGGGGGCGCCTTGGAAACACCATATATTTT. The V gene is TRBV5-4, the J gene TRBJ1-3, with a possible D match to TRBD1 (6 bases). Germline CDR1 reads SGHNT; CDR2 reads YYREEE (reference sequence). The CDR3 contains 16 residues. The V end was cut by 0 bases, the J end by 3 bases, with 13 bases between.

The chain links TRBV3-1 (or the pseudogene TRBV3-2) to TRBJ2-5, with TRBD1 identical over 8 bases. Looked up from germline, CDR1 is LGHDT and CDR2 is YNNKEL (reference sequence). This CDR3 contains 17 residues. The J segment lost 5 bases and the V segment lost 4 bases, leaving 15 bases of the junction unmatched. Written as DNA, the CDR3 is TGTGCCAGCAGCCCAGCCCGGTATACAGGGGGTCTCGAGACCCAGTACTTC. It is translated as CASSPARYTGGLETQYF.